A single sample gave rise to the 8 T cell receptor beta chains below, sequenced in a study of blood T cell repertoires in COVID-19. The protocol was immunoSEQ multiplex PCR, while the TCRdb copy is restricted to in-frame clones and leaves out a portion. Of 200,000 to 300,000 clones in the sample, approximately 90% were seen once. Sequenced: PBMCs or T cells enriched from blood (not recorded which). These receptors were obtained from a woman aged 35 to 49 with acute COVID-19.

The genes are TRBV5-8 and TRBJ2-5; unclear D gene. The length of the CDR3 is 13 residues. Trimming removed 2 bases from V and 5 bases from J, with 10 bases in between. Germline lookup yields CDR1 SGHTS and CDR2 YDEGEE. The CDR3 protein is CASSLGGLETQYF. The CDR3, as DNA: TGTGCCAGCAGCTTAGGCGGCTTGGAGACCCAGTACTTC. The full variable domain, with the rest looked up from reference TRBV5-8 and TRBJ2-5, is EAGVTQSPTHLIKTRGQQATLRCSPISGHTSVYWYQQALGLGLQFLLWYDEGEERNRGNFPPRFSGRQFPNYSSELNVNALELEDSALYLCASSLGGLETQYFGPGTRLLVL.

This sequence joins TRBV10-3 and TRBJ1-2, with D maybe TRBD1 (5 bases). The germline V gene encodes CDR1 ENHRY and CDR2 SYGVKD. V was cut by 2 bases and J by 7 bases, with 14 bases left in between. The CDR3 sequence is 14 residues long. The CDR3 sequence: CAISEADSGGGYTF. CDR3 in DNA: TGTGCCATCAGTGAGGCCGACTCCGGGGGTGGCTACACCTTC.

This clone was seen a few times. The CDR3 region is CASSPPRTGNYGYTF. For the CDR3, the DNA is TGTGCCAGCAGCCCACCGCGGACAGGAAACTATGGCTACACCTTC. This sequence joins TRBV5-4 and TRBJ1-2; the match to TRBD1 covers 7 bases. There are 15 residues in the CDR3. Per germline, CDR1 SGHNT and CDR2 YYREEE (reference sequence). V dropped 4 bases and J dropped 2; count of bases not matched to a gene: 8.

The V gene is TRBV6-5, the J gene TRBJ1-2, with D possibly TRBD1 on 6 matching bases. Trimming removed 6 bases from V and 1 base from J, with 15 bases in between. Germline loops: CDR1 MNHEY, CDR2 SVGAGI. The CDR3 is 15 residues long. CDR3 coding DNA: TGTGCCAGCAGGGTCGGACAGTCTAATAACTATGGCTACACCTTC. Its protein product is CASRVGQSNNYGYTF.

The chain is built from TRBV4-1 and TRBJ1-5; D uncertain. The ends were cut back, 5 bases at V and 6 bases at J, with 17 bases in the middle. This CDR3 has 15 residues. In germline, CDR1 is MGHRA, CDR2 YSYEKL. In DNA, the CDR3 is TGCGCCAGCAGCTTTCGGTTAGATCCCTCTCAGCCCCAGCATTTT. Residues: CASSFRLDPSQPQHF.

The rearrangement links TRBV29-1 to TRBJ2-7, with TRBD2 matching over 13 bases. V was pared by 4 bases and J by 0 bases, with 12 bases of the junction left unmatched. Per germline, CDR1 SQVTM and CDR2 ANQGSEA. The CDR3 length is 18 residues. For the CDR3, the DNA is TGCAGCGTTGCGCCCCCGGGACTAGCGGGAACCTTCTCCTACGAGCAGTACTTC. Translation: CSVAPPGLAGTFSYEQYF.

The CDR3 spells CASSHQDPRDEQFF. The CDR3, as DNA: TGCGCCAGCAGCCATCAGGACCCCAGGGATGAGCAGTTCTTC. The chain recombines TRBV4-3 with TRBJ2-1; TRBD1 is a possible D gene (5 bases). Between the trimmed V and J ends, which lost 3 bases and 8 bases, there was a span of 14 bases. The CDR3 contains 14 residues. Germline assignment: CDR1 LGHNA and CDR2 YSLEER.

This clone was observed once. This chain uses TRBV7-8 with TRBJ2-1; D remains ambiguous. Germline loops: CDR1 SGHVS, CDR2 FQNEAQ. The V end lost 1 base, the J end lost 0 bases, and 4 bases lay between the germline ends. This CDR3 is built from 14 residues. The CDR3 protein is CASSLVDSYNEQFF. In DNA, the CDR3 is TGTGCCAGCAGCTTAGTAGACTCCTACAATGAGCAGTTCTTC.